This T cell receptor (beta chain) was recovered during a study of spatial heterogeneity in lung cancer. The presence of a unique molecular identifier marked each TCR cDNA molecule. TCRdb passed the 5' RACE reads through MiXCR, listing each CDR3 protein once. This repertoire shows 50,000 or so distinct CDR3 sequences, approximately 7.6% found once; its top ten account for around an eighth. From germline, CDR1 is SGHTA and CDR2 FQGNSA. The CDR3 extends over 16 amino acids. V lost 4 bases to trimming and J lost 9 bases; unmatched junction nucleotides: 13. This clonotype was observed a few times. Stated time point: sample taken at primary tumor resection. Material for sequencing was whole RNA from tumor, nontumor lung or frozen PBMC, left unsorted. Donors were approximately 70 untreated early-stage non-small cell lung cancer patients.

This TCR came from a female donor with early-stage non-small cell lung cancer. The sample here was PBMCs, taken at surgery. This chain joins TRBV7-2 and TRBJ2-1; TRBD1 matches 9 bases. The CDR3 loop is CASSSRTGEVFFEQFF. As DNA, the CDR3 is TGTGCCAGCAGCTCAAGGACAGGGGAGGTGTTTTTTGAGCAGTTCTTC.